This is a list of T cell receptor beta chains from one sample in a study of shared clonotypes between healthy human individuals. Assay: immunoSEQ multiplex PCR; the TCRdb copy retains only in-frame clones and omits some. The sample shows about 800,000 clones, around 96% of them seen only once. Sequenced: naive CD8+ T cells sorted from blood. These receptors came from a man aged 25 to 40 in good health. The CDR3 runs from the conserved cysteine through the conserved F or W. A D gene is named only where the DNA matches it firmly. Part of the rows lack a size; the others show once, few, many or a class for expanded clones.

CDR3aa | CDR3nt | v_gene | d_gene | j_gene | abundance
CASSLATSGSGELFF | TGTGCCAGCAGCTTGGCGACTAGCGGGAGTGGGGAGCTGTTTTTT | TRBV5-4 | TRBD2 | TRBJ2-2 | NA
CASSLLQGPYSNQPQHF | TGTGCCAGCAGCTTGCTGCAGGGGCCGTATAGCAATCAGCCCCAGCATTTT | TRBV5-5 | NA | TRBJ1-5 | NA
CASSVGAGSYEQYF | TGTGCCAGCAGCGTCGGCGCAGGGTCTTACGAGCAGTACTTC | TRBV9 | NA | TRBJ2-7 | NA
CASSTTTGTSTADTQYF | TGCGCCAGCAGCACAACGACCGGGACTAGTACTGCAGATACGCAGTATTTT | TRBV4-1 | TRBD2 | TRBJ2-3 | NA
CASSFVSGSSAYEQYF | TGTGCCAGCAGTTTTGTCTCCGGATCCTCTGCCTACGAGCAGTACTTC | TRBV28 | NA | TRBJ2-7 | NA
CATSRDRSLGYEQYF | TGTGCCACCAGCAGAGATCGCAGCCTGGGGTACGAGCAGTACTTC | TRBV15 | NA | TRBJ2-7 | NA
CASSSGTGGFEQYF | TGTGCCAGTAGTTCCGGGACAGGGGGCTTCGAGCAGTACTTC | TRBV19 | TRBD1 | TRBJ2-7 | NA
CASSIDLSSSLPSNEKLFF | TGTGCCAGTAGTATAGATCTATCCAGCTCTTTGCCGAGTAATGAAAAACTGTTTTTT | TRBV19 | NA | TRBJ1-4 | once
CASSLAGVGEQYF | TGTGCCAGCAGTCTAGCGGGAGTCGGCGAGCAGTACTTC | TRBV6-5 | TRBD2 | TRBJ2-7 | NA
CASSPRTGENTEAFF | TGTGCCAGCAGCCCCCGGACAGGCGAGAACACTGAAGCTTTCTTT | TRBV7-8 | TRBD1 | TRBJ1-1 | NA
CASSSGLAEYEQYF | TGCGCCAGCAGCTCCGGACTAGCCGAATACGAGCAGTACTTC | TRBV5-1 | TRBD2 | TRBJ2-7 | NA
CASSSTGLYEQYF | TGTGCCAGCAGCTCAACAGGGCTCTACGAGCAGTACTTC | TRBV7-2 | NA | TRBJ2-7 | NA
CATSREQGDTGELFF | TGTGCCACCAGCAGAGAGCAGGGAGATACCGGGGAGCTGTTTTTT | TRBV15 | NA | TRBJ2-2 | NA
CASSEAVGQGDYEQYF | TGTGCCAGCAGTGAAGCTGTAGGACAGGGGGACTACGAGCAGTACTTC | TRBV6-1 | TRBD1 | TRBJ2-7 | once
CAAGNQPQHF | TGTGCAGCGGGGAATCAGCCCCAGCATTTT | TRBV19 | NA | TRBJ1-5 | NA
CASSPKVLSDRSYGYTF | TGTGCCAGCTCACCGAAAGTTTTAAGCGACAGAAGCTATGGCTACACCTTC | TRBV18 | NA | TRBJ1-2 | NA
CAWSDAGSYNEQFF | TGTGCCTGGTCAGATGCGGGTTCCTACAATGAGCAGTTCTTC | TRBV30 | NA | TRBJ2-1 | NA
CASSQDSRGTEAFF | TGCGCCAGCAGCCAAGATTCCAGGGGTACTGAAGCTTTCTTT | TRBV4-3 | NA | TRBJ1-1 | NA
CASSLVSGSSYEQYF | TGTGCCAGCAGCTTAGTTAGCGGGAGCTCCTACGAGCAGTACTTC | TRBV7-2 | TRBD2 | TRBJ2-7 | few
CASSPRALRNEQFF | TGCGCCAGCAGTCCCCGAGCCCTTCGGAATGAGCAGTTCTTC | TRBV10-2 | NA | TRBJ2-1 | NA
CASNLAGGTYNEQFF | TGTGCCAGCAACTTAGCGGGAGGTACCTACAATGAGCAGTTCTTC | TRBV5-5 | TRBD2 | TRBJ2-1 | NA
CASLFGRNTEAFF | TGTGCCAGCCTATTCGGAAGGAACACTGAAGCTTTCTTT | TRBV11-2 | NA | TRBJ1-1 | NA
CASSPRTAPDTQYF | TGTGCCAGCAGTCCCAGGACCGCACCAGATACGCAGTATTTT | TRBV28 | NA | TRBJ2-3 | once
CASSPTGVATNEKLFF | TGTGCCAGCAGTCCTACAGGCGTTGCAACTAATGAAAAACTGTTTTTT | TRBV27 | NA | TRBJ1-4 | NA
CASSFSGRADRYEQFF | TGTGCCAGCAGCTTTAGCGGGAGGGCCGATCGCTATGAGCAGTTCTTC | TRBV7-8 | TRBD2 | TRBJ2-1 | once
CSLTGGWVEQYF | TGCAGCTTGACAGGGGGGTGGGTCGAGCAGTACTTC | TRBV29-1 | TRBD1 | TRBJ2-7 | NA
CASSLSWGYSDEKLFF | TGTGCCAGCAGTTTATCATGGGGATACAGCGACGAAAAACTGTTTTTT | TRBV27 | NA | TRBJ1-4 | NA
CASTQADTAGGRESEQFF | TGTGCCAGTACCCAAGCCGATACGGCGGGAGGACGAGAAAGTGAGCAGTTCTTC | TRBV7-9 | TRBD2 | TRBJ2-1 | NA
CASSLNPDRAEQYF | TGTGCCAGCAGCCTAAACCCGGACAGGGCCGAGCAGTACTTC | TRBV7-9 | TRBD1 | TRBJ2-7 | NA
CATRSFETLIYGYTF | TGTGCCACACGGAGTTTTGAGACACTGATCTATGGCTACACCTTC | TRBV10-3 | NA | TRBJ1-2 | NA
CASRGQDNEKLFF | TGTGCCAGCAGAGGACAGGATAATGAAAAACTGTTTTTT | TRBV7-9 | TRBD1 | TRBJ1-4 | NA
CASSIGGTNEQFF | TGTGCCAGTAGTATAGGGGGGACTAATGAGCAGTTCTTC | TRBV19 | NA | TRBJ2-1 | NA
CASSHARKGHQSYEQYF | TGCGCCAGCAGTCACGCACGCAAGGGACACCAATCCTACGAGCAGTACTTC | TRBV23-1 | NA | TRBJ2-7 | NA
CASSFGPGTESYGYTF | TGCGCCAGCAGCTTCGGACCCGGGACAGAATCGTATGGCTACACCTTC | TRBV4-1 | TRBD1 | TRBJ1-2 | NA
CASSRPGQAYEQYF | TGTGCCAGCAGCCGCCCGGGACAGGCCTACGAGCAGTACTTC | TRBV7-9 | TRBD1 | TRBJ2-7 | NA
CASSVTGSHEQYF | TGTGCCAGTAGTGTTACAGGGTCCCACGAGCAGTACTTC | TRBV19 | NA | TRBJ2-7 | NA
CASSRLTNSDYNEQFF | TGTGCCAGCAGCCGTCTAACTAACAGTGATTACAATGAGCAGTTCTTC | TRBV14 | NA | TRBJ2-1 | NA
CASSLGGGSEQYF | TGTGCCAGCAGTTTAGGGGGGGGCTCCGAGCAGTACTTC | TRBV27 | NA | TRBJ2-7 | NA